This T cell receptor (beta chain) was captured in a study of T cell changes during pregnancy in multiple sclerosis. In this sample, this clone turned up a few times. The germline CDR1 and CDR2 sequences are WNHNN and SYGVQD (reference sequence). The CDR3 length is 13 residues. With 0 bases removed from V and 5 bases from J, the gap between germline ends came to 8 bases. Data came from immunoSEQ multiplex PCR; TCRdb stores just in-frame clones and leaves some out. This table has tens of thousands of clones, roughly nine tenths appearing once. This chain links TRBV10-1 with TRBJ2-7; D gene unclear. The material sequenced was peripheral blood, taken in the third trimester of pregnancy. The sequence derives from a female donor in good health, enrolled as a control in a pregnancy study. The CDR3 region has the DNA TGCGCCAGCAGTGAGTCTAGTTTCCACGAGCAGTACTTC. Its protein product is CASSESSFHEQYF.